The T cell receptor (beta chain) described here comes from a study of blood T cell repertoires in COVID-19. V shed 5 bases and J 2 bases; nucleotides not matched to a gene: 2. Germline CDR1 SGHTA, CDR2 FQGNSA. The CDR3 extends over 13 amino acids. The repertoire was sequenced with immunoSEQ multiplex PCR; TCRdb's copy has only in-frame clones and lacks some. The sample includes about 220,000 clones, more than 70% of them seen just once. The sequence came from a human donor in a cohort sampled during active COVID-19. Sequenced input: peripheral blood. The chain is built from TRBV7-2 and TRBJ2-7, with 8 positions matching TRBD1. CDR3 nucleotides: TGTGCCAGCAGCCCGGACAGGGCCTACGAGCAGTACTTC. Translating gives CASSPDRAYEQYF.